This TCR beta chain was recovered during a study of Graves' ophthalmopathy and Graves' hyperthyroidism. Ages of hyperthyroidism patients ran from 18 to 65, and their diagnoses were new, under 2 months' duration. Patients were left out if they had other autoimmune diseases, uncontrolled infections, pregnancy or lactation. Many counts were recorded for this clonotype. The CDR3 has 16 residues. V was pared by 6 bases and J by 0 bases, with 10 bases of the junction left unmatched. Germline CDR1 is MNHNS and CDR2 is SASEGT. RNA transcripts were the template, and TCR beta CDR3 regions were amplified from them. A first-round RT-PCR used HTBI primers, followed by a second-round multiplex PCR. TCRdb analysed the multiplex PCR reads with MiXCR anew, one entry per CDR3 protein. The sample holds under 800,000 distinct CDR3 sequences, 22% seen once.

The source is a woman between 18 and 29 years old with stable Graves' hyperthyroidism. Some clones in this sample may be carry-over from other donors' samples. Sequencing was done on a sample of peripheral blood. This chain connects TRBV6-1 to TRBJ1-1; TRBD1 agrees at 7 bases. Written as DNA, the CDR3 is TGTGCCAGCAGGGAAAAACAGGGGTTCGTGAACACTGAAGCTTTCTTT. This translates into CASREKQGFVNTEAFF.